A selection of T cell receptor beta chains follows, all from one sample in a study of T cells in Graves' hyperthyroidism and ophthalmopathy. TCRdb re-derived calls from the multiplex PCR reads in MiXCR, one entry per CDR3 protein. The table has 350,000 to 400,000 distinct CDR3 sequences, 15% to 20% seen once. The sample consisted of blood. These receptor sequences come from a woman between 18 and 30 years old with Graves' hyperthyroidism. The CDR3 runs from the conserved cysteine through the conserved F or W. The D gene is left open where the match is weak. The size entry is marked missing in some rows and otherwise reads once, few, many or a size class.

TRBJ1-1,.,many,TRBV11-3,CASSLQGSTEAFF,TGTGCCAGCAGCTTACAGGGTTCCACTGAAGCTTTCTTT
TRBJ2-2,TRBD2,few,TRBV20-1,CSARPTSGGRGELFF,TGCAGTGCTAGACCTACTAGCGGGGGGCGAGGGGAGCTGTTTTTT
TRBJ1-5,.,many,TRBV6-5,CASSHSGSNQPQHF,TGTGCCAGCAGTCACAGTGGTAGCAATCAGCCCCAGCATTTT
TRBJ1-1,.,many,TRBV6-5,CASSYRGAYTEAFF,TGTGCCAGCAGTTACCGGGGTGCGTACACTGAAGCTTTCTTT
TRBJ1-1,.,few,TRBV29-1,CSVEGNGGGAFF,TGCAGCGTTGAAGGTAACGGAGGGGGAGCTTTCTTT
TRBJ2-7,.,many,TRBV20-1,CSAMDSFTYEQYF,TGCAGTGCGATGGACAGTTTTACCTACGAGCAGTACTTC
TRBJ2-5,.,.,TRBV6-1,CASSAGSPGETQYF,TGTGCCAGCAGTGCCGGGTCTCCGGGAGAGACCCAGTACTTC
TRBJ1-1,.,many,TRBV7-2,CASSPYREVITEAFF,TGTGCCAGCAGCCCTTACAGGGAAGTCATCACTGAAGCTTTCTTT
TRBJ1-1,.,many,TRBV24-1,CATSDSSGGIVTEAFF,TGTGCCACCAGTGATTCGTCGGGAGGGATTGTGACTGAAGCTTTCTTT
TRBJ1-5,.,.,TRBV3-1,CASSQTRRDRGSNQPQHF,TGTGCCAGCAGCCAAACCCGGAGGGACCGAGGGAGCAATCAGCCCCAGCATTTT
TRBJ1-1,.,.,TRBV12-3/TRBV12-4,CASSQASVNTEAFF,TGTGCCAGCAGTCAGGCTTCGGTGAACACTGAAGCTTTCTTT
TRBJ1-2,.,many,TRBV28,CASSFPGVGGYTF,TGTGCCAGCAGTTTCCCCGGTGTTGGTGGCTACACCTTC
TRBJ1-1,TRBD1,many,TRBV15,CATSTGQGNTEAFF,TGTGCCACCAGCACAGGACAGGGGAACACTGAAGCTTTCTTT
TRBJ1-2,TRBD1,many,TRBV12-3/TRBV12-4,CASRRGSRDRIYGYTF,TGTGCCAGCAGGCGGGGCTCCCGGGACAGAATCTATGGCTACACCTTC
TRBJ1-2,TRBD1,many,TRBV5-6,CASSWGQASGYTF,TGTGCCAGCAGCTGGGGACAGGCGTCAGGCTACACCTTC
TRBJ2-7,.,many,TRBV20-1,CSAWRGHEQYF,TGCAGTGCTTGGAGGGGGCACGAGCAGTACTTC
TRBJ1-3,.,many,TRBV12-3/TRBV12-4,CASSLISTIYF,TGTGCCAGCAGTTTAATCTCCACCATATATTTT